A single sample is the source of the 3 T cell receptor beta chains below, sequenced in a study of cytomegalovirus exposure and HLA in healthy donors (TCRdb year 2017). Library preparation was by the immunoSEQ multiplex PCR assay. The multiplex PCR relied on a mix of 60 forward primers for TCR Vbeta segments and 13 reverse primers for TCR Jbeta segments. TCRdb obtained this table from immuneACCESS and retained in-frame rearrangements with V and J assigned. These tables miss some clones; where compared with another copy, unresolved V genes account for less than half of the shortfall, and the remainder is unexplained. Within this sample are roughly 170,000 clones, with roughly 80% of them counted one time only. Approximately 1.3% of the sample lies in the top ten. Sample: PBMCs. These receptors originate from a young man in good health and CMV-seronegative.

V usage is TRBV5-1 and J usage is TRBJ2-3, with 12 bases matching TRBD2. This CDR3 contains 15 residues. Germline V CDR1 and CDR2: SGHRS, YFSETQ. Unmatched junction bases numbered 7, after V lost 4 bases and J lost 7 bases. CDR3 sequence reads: CASSPTSGSMNTQYF. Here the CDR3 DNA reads TGCGCCAGCAGCCCGACTAGCGGGAGCATGAATACGCAGTATTTT. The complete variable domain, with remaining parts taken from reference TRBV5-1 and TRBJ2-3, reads KAGVTQTPRYLIKTRGQQVTLSCSPISGHRSVSWYQQTPGQGLQFLFEYFSETQRNKGNFPGRFSGRQFSNSRSEMNVSTLELGDSALYLCASSPTSGSMNTQYFGPGTRLTVL.

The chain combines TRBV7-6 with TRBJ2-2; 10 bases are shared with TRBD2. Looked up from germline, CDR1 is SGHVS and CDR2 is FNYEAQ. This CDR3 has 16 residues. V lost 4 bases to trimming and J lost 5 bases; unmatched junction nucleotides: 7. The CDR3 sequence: CASSSSGGAGTGELFF. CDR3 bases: TGTGCCAGCAGCTCGAGCGGGGGGGCCGGTACCGGGGAGCTGTTTTTT.

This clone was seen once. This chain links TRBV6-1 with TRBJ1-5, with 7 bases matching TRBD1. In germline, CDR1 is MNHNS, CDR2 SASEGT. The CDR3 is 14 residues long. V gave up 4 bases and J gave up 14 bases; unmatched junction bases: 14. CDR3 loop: CASSGLLNEDRKHF. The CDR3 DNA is TGTGCCAGCAGTGGACTACTAAACGAGGACAGGAAGCATTTT.